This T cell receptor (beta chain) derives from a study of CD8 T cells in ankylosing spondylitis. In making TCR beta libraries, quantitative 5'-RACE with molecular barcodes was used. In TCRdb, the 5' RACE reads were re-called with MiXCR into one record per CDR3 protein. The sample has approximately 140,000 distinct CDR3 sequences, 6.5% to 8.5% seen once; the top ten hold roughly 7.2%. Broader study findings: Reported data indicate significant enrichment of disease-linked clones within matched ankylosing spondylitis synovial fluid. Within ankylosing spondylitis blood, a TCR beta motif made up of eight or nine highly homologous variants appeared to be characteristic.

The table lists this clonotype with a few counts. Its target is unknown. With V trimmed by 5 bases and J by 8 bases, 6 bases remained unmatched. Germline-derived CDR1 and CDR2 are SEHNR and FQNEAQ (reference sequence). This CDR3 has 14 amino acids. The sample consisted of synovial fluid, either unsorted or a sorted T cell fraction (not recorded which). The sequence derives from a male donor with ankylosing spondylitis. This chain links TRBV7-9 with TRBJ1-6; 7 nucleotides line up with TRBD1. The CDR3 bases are TGTGCCAGCAGCCTAAGGGACAGAGATTCACCCCTCCACTTT. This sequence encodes CASSLRDRDSPLHF.